The 28 T cell receptor beta chains below were found in one sample sequenced in a study of a mutant IDH1 vaccine in newly diagnosed glioma. Assay used: immunoSEQ multiplex PCR; TCRdb lists only in-frame clones, some missing. The sample includes fewer than 95,000 clones, 75% to 85% of them seen just once. Their antigen targets remain unknown. Time point in this sample: week 47, end of study. A single vaccine dose contained 300 ug of mutant IDH1 20-mer peptide, and topical imiquimod was used with it. This specimen was PBMCs, taken from a glioma patient whose treatment included an IDH1 peptide vaccine. The receptors derive from a man aged 40-50 years with glioma.

The chain uses TRBV19 and TRBJ2-3, with D unclear. The V end was cut by 1 base, the J end by 2 bases, with 1 base between. Germline V gene sequence: CDR1 LNHDA, CDR2 SQIVND (reference sequence). The length of the CDR3 is 12 residues. The CDR3 DNA reads TGTGCCAGTAGTATAGCCACAGATACGCAGTATTTT. The encoded protein is CASSIATDTQYF.

The gene calls are TRBV14 and TRBJ1-6; 9 bases are shared with TRBD1. Germline V lookup: CDR1 SGHDN, CDR2 FVKESK. The ends lost 2 bases at V and 9 bases at J; junction bases unmatched: 8. The CDR3 extends over 16 amino acids. In DNA, the CDR3 is TGTGCCAGCAGCCAACGTCCGGGACAGGGTGTTTCACCCCTCCACTTT. This gives the protein CASSQRPGQGVSPLHF.

The chain uses TRBV28 and TRBJ2-7; D gene unclear. The CDR3 extends over 12 amino acids. V lost 3 bases and J 3 bases, leaving 6 bases between the germline ends. Per the germline V gene, CDR1 is MDHEN and CDR2 is SYDVKM. CDR3 coding DNA: TGTGCCAGCAGTTTCCGCCTCTACGAGCAGTACTTC. Encoded protein: CASSFRLYEQYF. Using reference TRBV28 and TRBJ2-7 for the parts outside the CDR3, the full variable domain is DVKVTQSSRYLVKRTGEKVFLECVQDMDHENMFWYRQDPGLGLRLIYFSYDVKMKEKGDIPEGYSVSREKKERFSLILESASTNQTSMYLCASSFRLYEQYFGPGTRLTVT.

The V and J genes are TRBV6-5 and TRBJ2-3, with D unclear. This CDR3 spans 14 amino acids. V was pared by 5 bases and J by 0 bases, with 9 bases between. The germline gives CDR1 MNHEY, CDR2 SVGAGI. CDR3 protein: CASSPEGSTDTQYF. The CDR3 nucleotides read TGTGCCAGCAGTCCGGAAGGTAGCACAGATACGCAGTATTTT.

This chain links TRBV19 with TRBJ1-4; D perhaps matches TRBD1 (6 bases). Germline CDR1 reads LNHDA; CDR2 reads SQIVND (reference sequence). Trimming removed 3 bases at V and 8 bases at J, with 13 bases between. This CDR3 has 14 residues. The CDR3 here is CASSIQGTGEKLFF. CDR3 DNA sequence: TGTGCCAGTAGTATTCAGGGGACTGGAGAAAAACTGTTTTTT.

The chain uses TRBV30 and TRBJ1-4, with D uncertain. Trimming left V 0 bases short and J 14 bases short, with 22 bases between. Germline V CDR1 and CDR2: GTSNPN, SVGIG (reference sequence). The CDR3 spans 15 residues. CDR3 residues: CAWSVSGPGNFRLFF. CDR3 sequence (DNA): TGTGCCTGGAGTGTAAGCGGCCCGGGAAATTTTAGGCTGTTTTTT.

The chain combines TRBV4-3 with TRBJ1-6, with a weak D call TRBD1 (6 bases). The V and J ends lost 5 bases and 7 bases respectively, with 12 bases between them. The CDR3 length is 14 residues. Germline CDR1 reads LGHNA; CDR2 reads YSLEER. The CDR3 loop reads CASSSRDKNSPLHF. The CDR3 nucleotides are TGCGCCAGCAGCTCTCGGGACAAAAATTCACCCCTCCACTTT.

V is TRBV5-5 and J is TRBJ2-3, with 7 bases fitting TRBD2. The length of the CDR3 is 17 residues. V shed 0 bases, J shed 4 bases, and the junction held 11 bases outside the gene matches. Germline V gene sequence: CDR1 SGHKS, CDR2 YYEKEE (reference sequence). Written as DNA, the CDR3 is TGTGCCAGCAGCTTGGTGGCTGCGGGAGTCGGCTCAGATACGCAGTATTTT. This translates into CASSLVAAGVGSDTQYF.

The V and J genes are TRBV5-6 and TRBJ2-7, with D maybe TRBD2 (6 bases). Germline loops: CDR1 SGHDT, CDR2 YYEEEE. This CDR3 comprises 16 residues. Deletions cut 0 bases from V and 1 base from J, with 14 bases between. The CDR3, as DNA: TGTGCCAGCAGCTTGGGGTACGGAGGGAGATCCTACGAGCAGTACTTC. It encodes CASSLGYGGRSYEQYF. The full variable domain, with the rest looked up from reference TRBV5-6 and TRBJ2-7, is DAGVTQSPTHLIKTRGQQVTLRCSPKSGHDTVSWYQQALGQGPQFIFQYYEEEERQRGNFPDRFSGHQFPNYSSELNVNALLLGDSALYLCASSLGYGGRSYEQYFGPGTRLTVT.

This clone was found many times. This rearrangement joins TRBV9 to TRBJ2-3; D is ambiguous. Germline V gives CDR1 SGDLS, CDR2 YYNGEE. The CDR3 consists of 14 residues. V dropped 1 base and J dropped 3 bases, with 9 bases sitting between them. CDR3 bases: TGTGCCAGCAGCGTATCCGGGCGGACAGATACGCAGTATTTT. This encodes CASSVSGRTDTQYF.

The chain recombines TRBV19 with TRBJ2-7; 8 nucleotides align to TRBD1. Germline lookup yields CDR1 LNHDA and CDR2 SQIVND (reference sequence). Trimming took 4 bases from V and 3 from J; bases not matched to a gene: 5. The CDR3 is 14 amino acids. The CDR3 sequence is CASSTRTGYYEQYF. DNA of the CDR3: TGTGCCAGTAGTACCCGGACAGGGTACTACGAGCAGTACTTC.

In its sample, this clone was seen once. The chain uses TRBV19 and TRBJ2-7; 8 nucleotides align to TRBD2. J lost 2 bases, V lost 6 bases, and 9 bases had no gene match. Germline CDR1 and CDR2: LNHDA and SQIVND (reference sequence). The CDR3 covers 15 residues. CDR3 loop: CASRRGAGATYEQYF. CDR3 sequence (DNA): TGTGCCAGTAGGAGGGGAGCGGGAGCCACCTACGAGCAGTACTTC.

The rearrangement links TRBV18 to TRBJ2-5; no clear D gene. The CDR3 runs 15 residues. Germline CDR1 reads KGHSH; CDR2 reads LQKENI. V was pared by 0 bases and J by 1 base, with 9 bases between. The CDR3 DNA reads as TGTGCCAGCTCACCACCTTCGCGGCCCCAAGAGACCCAGTACTTC. This sequence encodes CASSPPSRPQETQYF.

J is TRBJ2-3 and V is TRBV4-3; 12 bases map to TRBD2. The CDR3 consists of 15 residues. CDR1 and CDR2 (germline): LGHNA, YSLEER. Germline trimming cut 4 bases from V and 4 bases from J; bases unmatched to any gene: 3. CDR3 DNA: TGCGCCAGCAGCCGACTAGCGGGGGATTCAGATACGCAGTATTTT. Protein product: CASSRLAGDSDTQYF.

The V and J genes are TRBV14 and TRBJ1-1; 8 positions agree with TRBD1. This CDR3 contains 15 residues. The trim removed 2 bases at V and 1 base at J, leaving 3 bases unmatched. CDR1 is SGHDN, CDR2 FVKESK, per germline. The CDR3 region has the DNA TGTGCCAGCAGCCAAAGGACAGGGAGGAACACTGAAGCTTTCTTT. Translation: CASSQRTGRNTEAFF.

The chain couples TRBV21-1 to TRBJ1-4. TRBV21-1 is listed as a pseudogene. This CDR3 is built from 15 residues. CDR3 protein: CASSEPGRLNEKLFF. In nucleotides, the CDR3 is TGTGCCAGCAGCGAACCGGGACGGCTCAATGAAAAACTGTTTTTT.

V gene TRBV5-4 combines with J gene TRBJ2-1, with D perhaps TRBD1 (5 bases). The CDR3 spans 13 residues. V lost 4 bases and J 5 bases, leaving 10 bases between the germline ends. Germline V gives CDR1 SGHNT, CDR2 YYREEE (reference sequence). As DNA, the CDR3 is TGTGCCAGCAGCACGGACAACCACAATGAGCAGTTCTTC. The encoded protein is CASSTDNHNEQFF.

The V and J genes are TRBV10-2 and TRBJ2-7, with D possibly being TRBD1 (7 bases). The CDR3 is 14 residues long. Germline CDR1 WSHSY, CDR2 SAAADI. Between the trimmed V and J ends, which lost 6 bases and 6 bases, there was a span of 18 bases. CDR3 DNA: TGCGCCAGCAGCTCAGGGGGGAGAAGGGGCGAGCAGTACTTC. It specifies CASSSGGRRGEQYF.

V usage is TRBV11-2 and J usage is TRBJ2-7; 7 nucleotides match TRBD1. This CDR3 contains 14 residues. Germline V CDR1 and CDR2: SGHAT, FQNNGV. With 1 base clipped from V and 2 bases from J, the junction kept 2 bases outside the gene matches. This chain's CDR3 is CASSLVTGAYEQYF. The CDR3 DNA is TGTGCCAGCAGCTTAGTTACAGGGGCCTACGAGCAGTACTTC.

The chain joins TRBV6-6 to TRBJ2-3, with a tentative D call TRBD2 (6 bases). The CDR3 extends over 14 amino acids. Germline V gives CDR1 MNHNY, CDR2 SVGAGI (reference sequence). V was shortened by 1 base and J by 5 bases, with 10 bases between the two germline ends. The CDR3 loop is CASSYYISGDTQYF. CDR3 nucleotide sequence: TGTGCCAGCAGTTACTACATTAGCGGAGATACGCAGTATTTT.

The V call is TRBV28, the J call TRBJ2-7, with a possible D match to TRBD1 (6 bases). This CDR3 has 14 residues. Germline V gene sequence: CDR1 MDHEN, CDR2 SYDVKM. The V end lost 4 bases, the J end lost 3 bases, and 13 bases lay between the germline ends. CDR3 nucleotide sequence: TGTGCCAGCAGTTCCGGGGACACCCGCTACGAGCAGTACTTC. Translation gives CASSSGDTRYEQYF.

The chain combines TRBV30 with TRBJ2-6, with a possible D match to TRBD2 (6 bases). V was clipped by 4 bases and J by 3 bases, with 10 bases between them. The CDR3 contains 14 residues. In germline, CDR1 is GTSNPN, CDR2 SVGIG (reference sequence). CDR3 in DNA: TGTGCCTGGACGGGGGTATATGGGGCCAACGTCCTGACTTTC. Its translation: CAWTGVYGANVLTF.

This rearrangement joins TRBV6-1 to TRBJ2-5; D is undetermined. The end of the DNA aligns better with TRBJ2-7, so the J call may be wrong. From germline, CDR1 is MNHNS and CDR2 SASEGT. The CDR3 length is 13 residues. This CDR3 reads CASRMGEPYEQYF. The DNA for the CDR3 is TGTGCCAGCAGGATGGGCGAGCCCTACGAGCAGTACTTC.

The genes are TRBV27 and TRBJ2-7; D is uncertain. The CDR3 loop spans 14 amino acids. V lost 3 bases to trimming and J lost 7 bases, with 16 bases between them. Germline V gene lookup returns CDR1 MNHEY and CDR2 SMNVEV (reference sequence). The CDR3 here is CASSLGRRLGEQYF. As DNA, the CDR3 is TGTGCCAGCAGTTTGGGCAGGCGTTTGGGTGAGCAGTACTTC.

The rearrangement links TRBV13 to TRBJ2-1; D is uncertain. V was cut by 2 bases and J by 6 bases, with 11 bases left in between. CDR1 and CDR2 from the germline V gene are PRHDT and FYEKMQ (reference sequence). The length of the CDR3 is 14 residues. Written as DNA, the CDR3 is TGTGCCAGCAGCTTAAAATCCTGGCTCAATGAGCAGTTCTTC. It codes for CASSLKSWLNEQFF.

V and J are TRBV4-1 and TRBJ1-1; no firm D call. The CDR3 is 14 amino acids. Trimming cost V 0 bases and J 1 base, with 6 bases left between them. The germline V gene has CDR1 MGHRA and CDR2 YSYEKL. CDR3 loop: CASSQETANTEAFF. The CDR3 nucleotides read TGCGCCAGCAGCCAAGAAACGGCGAACACTGAAGCTTTCTTT.

The chain is built from TRBV10-1 and TRBJ1-6, with unresolved D. The CDR3 extends over 13 amino acids. Germline lookup yields CDR1 WNHNN and CDR2 SYGVQD (reference sequence). The germline V and J ends were trimmed by 7 bases and 7 bases, with 11 bases remaining between them. CDR3 nucleotide sequence: TGCGCCAGCAATCTCGGACCGAATTCACCCCTCCACTTT. Protein: CASNLGPNSPLHF.

As concerns this clone: At one boundary the junction diverges from the germline segment, which might be a read error. This chain connects TRBV29-1 to TRBJ1-2; no clear D gene. This CDR3 has 13 amino acids. CDR1 and CDR2 from the germline V gene are SQVTM and ANQGSEA. CDR3 protein: CSAEDGIHYGYTF. The CDR3 DNA sequence: TGCAGCGCTGAAGACGGGATACACTATGGCTACACCTTC. Full variable domain (missing parts from reference TRBV29-1 and TRBJ1-2): SAVISQKPSRDICQRGTSLTIQCQVDSQVTMMFWYRQQPGQSLTLIATANQGSEATYESGFVIDKFPISRPNLTFSTLTVSNMSPEDSSIYLCSAEDGIHYGYTFGSGTRLTVV.